This T cell receptor (beta chain) was found in a study of immune evolution from preneoplasia to lung adenocarcinoma. General study points: Normal lung had the highest top T cell clone frequencies. Clonality was highest in normal lung, lower in later-stage lesions apparently.

Patients had resection in Japan or China between the mid-2010s and the late 2010s. Each case's diagnosis was confirmed by two pathologists on H&E. Per germline, CDR1 WSHSY and CDR2 SAAADI. The CDR3 consists of 13 residues. Trimming removed 3 bases at V and 1 base at J, with 6 bases between. Here immunoSEQ multiplex PCR was the method, and the copy in TCRdb shows in-frame clones only, minus some. The sample holds around 10,000 clones, about 74% seen once. This clone was observed a few times. Its antigen is not identified. Within the sample, other DNA sequences also encode this same CDR3. Source material: FFPE normal lung tissue adjacent to the tumor. The rearrangement uses TRBV10-2 and TRBJ1-1; no reliable D call. The sequence came from a person in their sixties or seventies with lung adenocarcinoma. Some clones in this sample may be carry-over from other donors' samples. CDR3 region: CASSENTNTEAFF. The CDR3 DNA reads as TGCGCCAGCAGTGAAAATACGAACACTGAAGCTTTCTTT.